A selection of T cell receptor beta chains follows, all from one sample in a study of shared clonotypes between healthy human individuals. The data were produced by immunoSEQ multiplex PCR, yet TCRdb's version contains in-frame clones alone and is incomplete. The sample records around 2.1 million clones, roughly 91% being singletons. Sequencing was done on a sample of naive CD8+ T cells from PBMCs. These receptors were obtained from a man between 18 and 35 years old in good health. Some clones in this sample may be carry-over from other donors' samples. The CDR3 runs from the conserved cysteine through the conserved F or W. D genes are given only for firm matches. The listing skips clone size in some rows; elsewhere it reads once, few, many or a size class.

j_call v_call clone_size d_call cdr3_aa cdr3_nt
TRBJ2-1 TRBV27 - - CASSWVGYNEQFF TGTGCCAGCAGCTGGGTAGGTTACAATGAGCAGTTCTTC
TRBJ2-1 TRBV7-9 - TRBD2 CASRRSYAGGFDEQFF TGTGCCAGCAGACGGTCCTATGCGGGAGGGTTCGATGAGCAGTTCTTC
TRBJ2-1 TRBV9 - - CASTSHLGAAYNEQFF TGTGCCAGCACAAGCCACCTGGGGGCGGCCTACAATGAGCAGTTCTTC
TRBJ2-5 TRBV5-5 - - CASSPSLFDQYF TGTGCCAGCAGCCCCTCGCTCTTTGACCAGTACTTC
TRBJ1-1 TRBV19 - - CASSITGRYTEAFF TGTGCCAGTAGTATAACAGGGAGATACACTGAAGCTTTCTTT
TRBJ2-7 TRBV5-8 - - CASSLEGNEQYF TGTGCCAGCAGCTTGGAGGGGAACGAGCAGTACTTC
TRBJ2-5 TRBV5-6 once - CASSLGDSSAETQYF TGTGCCAGCAGCTTGGGGGACTCCTCCGCAGAGACCCAGTACTTC
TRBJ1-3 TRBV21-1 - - CASSNDVGANTIYF TGTGCCAGCAGCAACGACGTGGGGGCGAACACCATATATTTT
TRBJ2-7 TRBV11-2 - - CASSLTPGDYEQYF TGTGCCAGCAGCTTAACACCAGGGGACTACGAGCAGTACTTC
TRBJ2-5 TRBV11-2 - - CASSPPGPQYF TGTGCCAGCAGCCCCCCGGGGCCCCAGTACTTC
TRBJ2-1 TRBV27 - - CASSRPGGPLNNEQFF TGTGCCAGCAGCAGGCCCGGGGGACCCCTAAACAATGAGCAGTTCTTC
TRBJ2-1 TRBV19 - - CASSILGGTSYNEQFF TGTGCCAGTAGTATTTTAGGGGGGACCTCCTACAATGAGCAGTTCTTC
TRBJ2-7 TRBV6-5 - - CASSPDGFYEQYF TGTGCCAGCAGCCCTGACGGATTTTACGAGCAGTACTTC
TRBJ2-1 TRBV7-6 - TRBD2 CASSARLAEHNEQFF TGTGCCAGCAGCGCCAGACTAGCGGAGCACAATGAGCAGTTCTTC
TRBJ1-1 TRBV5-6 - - CASSLVGLGWNTEAFF TGTGCCAGCAGCTTGGTAGGGTTAGGGTGGAACACTGAAGCTTTCTTT
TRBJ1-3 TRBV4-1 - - CASSQDMTLSGNTIYF TGCGCCAGCAGCCAAGACATGACGCTTTCTGGAAACACCATATATTTT
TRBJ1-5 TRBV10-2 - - CASSERGQQPQHF TGCGCCAGCAGTGAAAGGGGACAACAGCCCCAGCATTTT
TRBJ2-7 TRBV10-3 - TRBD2 CAISERLGVAGPEQYF TGTGCCATCAGCGAACGATTAGGGGTAGCGGGACCCGAGCAGTACTTC
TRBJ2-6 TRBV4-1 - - CASSQGRGAGANVLTF TGCGCCAGCAGCCAAGGGCGCGGGGCTGGGGCCAACGTCCTGACTTTC
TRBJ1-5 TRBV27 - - CASSLRGAGNQPQHF TGTGCCAGCAGTTTAAGGGGGGCTGGGAATCAGCCCCAGCATTTT
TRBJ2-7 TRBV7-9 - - CASSFGVRASRIEQYF TGTGCCAGCAGCTTTGGCGTGAGGGCCAGCCGTATAGAGCAGTACTTC
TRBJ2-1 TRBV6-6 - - CASSRGGLYNEQFF TGTGCCAGCTCGAGGGGGGGTTTGTACAATGAGCAGTTCTTC
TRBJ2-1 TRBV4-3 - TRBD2 CASSQETTSGRANEQFF TGCGCCAGCAGCCAAGAGACGACTAGCGGGAGGGCCAATGAGCAGTTCTTC
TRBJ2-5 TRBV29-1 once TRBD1 CSCRDRGRETQYF TGCAGCTGCCGGGACAGGGGAAGAGAGACCCAGTACTTC
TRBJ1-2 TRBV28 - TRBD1 CASSLSGTAIGYTF TGTGCCAGCAGTTTATCAGGGACAGCTATAGGCTACACCTTC
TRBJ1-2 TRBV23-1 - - CASSHPRAFYNYTF TGCGCCAGCAGTCACCCCCGGGCCTTCTATAACTACACCTTC
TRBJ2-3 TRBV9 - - CASSVATGPDTQYF TGTGCCAGCAGCGTAGCTACAGGGCCAGATACGCAGTATTTT
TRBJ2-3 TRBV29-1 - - CSAWGTDTQYF TGCAGCGCTTGGGGCACAGATACGCAGTATTTT
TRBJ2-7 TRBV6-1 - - CASSDVPPRALYEQYF TGTGCCAGCAGTGATGTACCGCCCAGAGCTTTGTACGAGCAGTACTTC
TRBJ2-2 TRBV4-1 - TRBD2 CASSRLAGKWTGELFF TGCGCCAGCAGCAGGCTAGCGGGGAAGTGGACCGGGGAGCTGTTTTTT
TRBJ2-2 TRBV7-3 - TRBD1 CASSLIWTGNTGELFF TGTGCCAGCAGCTTAATTTGGACAGGGAACACCGGGGAGCTGTTTTTT
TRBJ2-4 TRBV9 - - CASSADFVLGGDIQYF TGTGCCAGCAGCGCAGACTTCGTCTTAGGGGGGGACATTCAGTACTTC
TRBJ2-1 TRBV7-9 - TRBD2 CASSPAGLDEQFF TGTGCCAGCAGCCCCGCTGGACTAGATGAGCAGTTCTTC
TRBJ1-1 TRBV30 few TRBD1 CAWRPNRGNTEAFF TGTGCCTGGAGGCCCAACAGGGGGAACACTGAAGCTTTCTTT
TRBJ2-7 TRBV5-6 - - CASSPGRPFYEQYF TGTGCCAGCAGCCCCGGGAGACCGTTCTACGAGCAGTACTTC
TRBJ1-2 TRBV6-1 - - CASSEVWGGNYGYTF TGTGCCAGCAGTGAAGTTTGGGGAGGGAACTATGGCTACACCTTC
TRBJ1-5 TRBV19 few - CASSLLPGLSNQPQHF TGTGCCAGTAGTTTACTCCCGGGGCTTAGCAATCAGCCCCAGCATTTT
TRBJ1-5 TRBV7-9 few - CASSADDQPQHF TGTGCCAGCAGCGCGGACGATCAGCCCCAGCATTTT
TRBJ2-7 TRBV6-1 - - CASSERQDSYEQYF TGTGCCAGCAGTGAACGGCAGGACTCCTACGAGCAGTACTTC
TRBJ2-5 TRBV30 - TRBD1 CAWGGQGLLETQYF TGTGCCTGGGGGGGACAGGGGCTTCTGGAGACCCAGTACTTC
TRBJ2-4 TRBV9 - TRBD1 CASSVARDRPGAKNIQYF TGTGCCAGCAGCGTAGCGAGGGACAGGCCGGGAGCCAAAAACATTCAGTACTTC
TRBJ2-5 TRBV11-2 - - CASSVNRLFPKGYF TGTGCCAGCAGCGTTAATCGTCTCTTCCCCAAAGGGTACTTC
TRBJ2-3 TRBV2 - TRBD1 CASRATGGGWTDTQYF TGTGCCAGCAGAGCGACAGGGGGCGGTTGGACAGATACGCAGTATTTT
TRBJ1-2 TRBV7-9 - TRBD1 CASSLDRSYGYTF TGTGCCAGCAGCCTGGACAGGAGCTATGGCTACACCTTC
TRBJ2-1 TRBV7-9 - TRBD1 CASSFPGTDNNEQFF TGTGCCAGCAGCTTCCCCGGGACAGACAACAATGAGCAGTTCTTC
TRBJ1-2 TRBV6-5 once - CASSQDSWDGYTF TGTGCCAGCAGTCAGGACAGTTGGGATGGCTACACCTTC
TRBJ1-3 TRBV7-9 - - CATRAPATRPRGWGNTIYF TGTGCCACCAGAGCCCCCGCGACACGTCCGCGGGGGTGGGGAAACACCATATATTTT
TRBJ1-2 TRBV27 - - CASSLSSEYYGYTF TGTGCCAGCAGTTTATCATCGGAATACTATGGCTACACCTTC
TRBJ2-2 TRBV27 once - CASSSWGPGELFF TGTGCCAGCAGTTCGTGGGGCCCCGGGGAGCTGTTTTTT
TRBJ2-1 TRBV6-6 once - CASRDASSYNEQFF TGTGCCAGCAGGGACGCTAGCTCCTACAATGAGCAGTTCTTC
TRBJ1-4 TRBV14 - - CASSPYGGGENEKLFF TGTGCCAGCAGCCCTTACGGTGGAGGGGAGAATGAAAAACTGTTTTTT
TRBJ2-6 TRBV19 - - CASSQIYSSGANVLTF TGTGCCAGTAGTCAGATATACAGCTCTGGGGCCAACGTCCTGACTTTC
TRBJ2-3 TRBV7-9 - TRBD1 CASSPRTGQGTDTQYF TGTGCCAGCAGCCCACGAACGGGACAGGGGACAGATACGCAGTATTTT
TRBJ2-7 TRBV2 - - CASSEVSSYEQYF TGTGCCAGCAGTGAAGTCTCTTCCTACGAGCAGTACTTC
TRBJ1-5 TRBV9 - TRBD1 CASSADRVSQPQHF TGTGCCAGCAGCGCCGACAGGGTCAGTCAGCCCCAGCATTTT
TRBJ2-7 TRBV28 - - CASSLSQGTYEQYF TGTGCCAGCAGTTTAAGCCAGGGTACCTACGAGCAGTACTTC
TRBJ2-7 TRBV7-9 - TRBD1 CASSSPRRDSPYEQYF TGTGCCAGCAGCTCCCCGCGTAGGGACAGCCCCTACGAGCAGTACTTC
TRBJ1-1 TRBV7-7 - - CASSLGRNTEAFF TGTGCCAGCAGCCTGGGGAGGAACACTGAAGCTTTCTTT
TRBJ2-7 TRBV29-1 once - CSVVSYEQYF TGCAGCGTTGTTTCTTACGAGCAGTACTTC
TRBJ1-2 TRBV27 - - CASSQGPDTINYGYTF TGTGCCAGCAGTCAAGGGCCGGACACAATAAACTATGGCTACACCTTC